This T cell receptor beta chain came from a study of OX40 agonist ivuxolimab in advanced cancers. The ends were cut back, 3 bases at V and 0 bases at J, with 6 bases in the middle. This CDR3 is built from 14 residues. The germline CDR1 and CDR2 sequences are SGDLS and YYNGEE. Exclusion applied to patients with autoimmune disease history or systemic immunosuppression. Details on this clone: As yet, its antigen is unknown.

Study results and caveats: Clonal expansion by week 6 occurred in CD4+ and CD8+ blood T cells (at 0.1 to 3.0 mg/kg). CD8+ T cells showed, on average, more clonal expansion than CD4+ cells.

Profiling relied on immunoSEQ multiplex PCR, and the TCRdb table lists in-frame clones only, not all of them. The table has 70,000 to 95,000 clones, approximately 88% seen once; the top ten hold about 4%. The chain employs TRBV9 and TRBJ2-2; D gene ambiguous. Sequencing was performed on CD4+ or CD8+ T cells sorted from blood, taken in a trial of the OX40 agonist ivuxolimab. The TCR comes from an adult with an advanced solid tumor such as melanoma, head and neck, liver or kidney cancer. The CDR3: CASSGLTNTGELFF. The CDR3 bases are TGTGCCAGCAGCGGGCTGACGAACACCGGGGAGCTGTTTTTT.